This T cell receptor (beta chain) stems from a study of T cell responses to AZD1222 COVID-19 vaccine. Whole-study results and caveats: A reported finding is that nearly half of spike-specific TCRs target unmutated variant regions.

The table lists this clone with a count of one. What it recognizes is unknown. CDR3 length: 17 amino acids. Germline V gene lookup returns CDR1 SGHRS and CDR2 YFSETQ. The V end lost 4 bases, the J end lost 6 bases, and 24 bases lay between the germline ends. The table came from immunoSEQ multiplex PCR; TCRdb's copy has only in-frame clones and leaves some out. The sample contains roughly 97,000 clones, 93% of which appear only once. This rearrangement joins TRBV5-1 to TRBJ2-3, with D possibly matching TRBD2 (6 bases). The sequences come from peripheral blood, collected on day 0 of AZD1222 vaccination. The sequence was collected from an adult in good health. The CDR3 loop is CASSHLGGVLVGDTQYF. The CDR3 DNA follows: TGCGCCAGCAGCCATTTGGGGGGAGTATTGGTGGGCGATACGCAGTATTTT.